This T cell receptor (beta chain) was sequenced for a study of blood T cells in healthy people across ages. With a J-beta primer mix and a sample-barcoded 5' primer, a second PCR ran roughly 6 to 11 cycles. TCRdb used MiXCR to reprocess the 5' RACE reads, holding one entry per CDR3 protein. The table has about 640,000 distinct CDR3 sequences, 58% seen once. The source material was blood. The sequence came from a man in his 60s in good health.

CDR3 amino acids: CASRGTGNTEAFF. The CDR3 DNA follows: TGTGCCAGCAGGGGGACTGGGAACACTGAAGCTTTCTTT. This rearrangement joins TRBV6-5 to TRBJ1-1; D perhaps matches TRBD1 (5 bases). CDR3 length: 13 amino acids. V lost 6 bases to trimming and J lost 1 base, with 9 bases between them. CDR1 is MNHEY, CDR2 SVGAGI, per germline.